These 11 T cell receptor beta chains originate from one sample sequenced in a study of blood T cell repertoires in COVID-19. Assay: immunoSEQ multiplex PCR; the TCRdb copy retains only in-frame clones and omits some. The top ten hold approximately 3% of the sample, which has roughly 220,000 clones, about four fifths seen once. The specimen was peripheral blood. The receptors come from a woman in her thirties who had recovered from COVID-19.

This chain links TRBV27 with TRBJ1-1; a weak D match, TRBD1 (6 bases). CDR3 length: 15 amino acids. V gave up 0 bases and J gave up 1 base, with 9 bases separating them. Germline CDR1 is MNHEY and CDR2 is SMNVEV (reference sequence). The CDR3 DNA is TGTGCCAGCAGTTTATCGAGGGGGGGGAACACTGAAGCTTTCTTT. Translating gives CASSLSRGGNTEAFF.

This clone has a handful of counts. V gene TRBV7-3 combines with J gene TRBJ1-2; D may be TRBD1 (5 bases). The CDR3 sequence is 14 residues long. V lost 5 bases and J lost 4, with 14 bases in between. Looked up from germline, CDR1 is SGHTA and CDR2 is FQGTGA. The CDR3 loop reads CASSPNPGGYGYTF. DNA of the CDR3: TGTGCCAGCAGCCCAAACCCGGGGGGCTATGGCTACACCTTC.

The V call is TRBV24-1, the J call TRBJ1-1; D is possibly TRBD1 (5 bases). The V end was cut by 5 bases, the J end by 7 bases, with 7 bases between. Germline loops: CDR1 KGHDR, CDR2 SFDVKD. The CDR3 spans 11 residues. The CDR3 region has the DNA TGTGCCACCAGTGCGGGGGTTGAAGCTTTCTTT. Its protein is CATSAGVEAFF.

This chain uses TRBV18 with TRBJ1-5; no reliable D call. V was clipped by 0 bases and J by 0 bases, with 12 bases between them. Germline V gene data show CDR1 as KGHSH and CDR2 as LQKENI. This CDR3 is built from 17 residues. The CDR3: CASSPPASGISNQPQHF. CDR3 DNA: TGTGCCAGCTCACCACCTGCCTCGGGGATTAGCAATCAGCCCCAGCATTTT.

The chain links TRBV5-6 to TRBJ2-7; 9 bases align to TRBD2. The CDR3 covers 15 residues. Germline trimming cut 4 bases from V and 0 bases from J; bases unmatched to any gene: 5. CDR1 and CDR2 from the germline V gene are SGHDT and YYEEEE. This CDR3 reads CASSPRTSASYEQYF. The DNA for the CDR3 is TGTGCCAGCAGCCCACGGACTAGCGCCTCCTACGAGCAGTACTTC.

V is TRBV6-2 or TRBV6-3 and J is TRBJ1-1; 9 bases agree with TRBD1. Germline CDR1 MNHEY, CDR2 SVGEGT. V shed 2 bases, J shed 4 bases, and the junction held 8 bases outside the gene matches. The CDR3 has 16 residues. The CDR3 region has the DNA TGTGCCAGCAGTTACCCCTCGACAGGGGGGCCCACTGAAGCTTTCTTT. Translated, it gives CASSYPSTGGPTEAFF.

J is TRBJ2-5 and V is TRBV24-1; D is uncertain. Germline CDR1 KGHDR, CDR2 SFDVKD. The V gene lost 1 base and the J gene lost 1 base, with 9 bases spanning the gap. The CDR3 runs 15 residues. CDR3 sequence reads: CATSDFLGSQETQYF. The DNA of the CDR3 is TGTGCCACCAGTGATTTTCTGGGCAGCCAAGAGACCCAGTACTTC.

The rearrangement joins TRBV5-1 to TRBJ2-1, with 13 bases identical to TRBD2. J was trimmed by 8 bases and V by 3 bases; bases with no gene match: 17. Germline-derived CDR1 and CDR2 are SGHRS and YFSETQ. The CDR3 spans 19 residues. Here the CDR3 DNA reads TGCGCCAGCAGCTCTTGGATCCCCCTTACTAGCGGGAGGGTCTATGAGCAGTTCTTC. Translation: CASSSWIPLTSGRVYEQFF.

The V call is TRBV30, the J call TRBJ1-1, with TRBD1 identical over 7 bases. The germline V gene encodes CDR1 GTSNPN and CDR2 SVGIG (reference sequence). This CDR3 is built from 13 residues. The trim removed 5 bases at V and 0 bases at J, leaving 3 bases unmatched. The CDR3 region has the DNA TGTGCCTGGGGGACAGACATGAACACTGAAGCTTTCTTT. Protein product: CAWGTDMNTEAFF.

This chain links TRBV6-1 with TRBJ2-7; 8 nucleotides line up with TRBD2. Germline CDR1 MNHNS, CDR2 SASEGT. This CDR3 is built from 15 residues. V trimming: 3 bases; J trimming: 7 bases; junction bases outside the gene matches: 11. For the CDR3, the DNA is TGTGCCAGCAGTGATCCGGGAGGGCCGTTAGGGGAGCAGTACTTC. The encoded protein is CASSDPGGPLGEQYF.

This sequence joins TRBV28 and TRBJ1-4; D is perhaps TRBD1 (6 bases). The CDR3 has 17 residues. With 3 bases removed from V and 7 bases from J, the gap between germline ends came to 21 bases. CDR1 and CDR2 (germline): MDHEN, SYDVKM. The CDR3 protein is CASSLPRHRVFLEKLFF. CDR3 in DNA: TGTGCCAGCAGTTTGCCGCGACACAGGGTTTTCCTTGAAAAACTGTTTTTT.